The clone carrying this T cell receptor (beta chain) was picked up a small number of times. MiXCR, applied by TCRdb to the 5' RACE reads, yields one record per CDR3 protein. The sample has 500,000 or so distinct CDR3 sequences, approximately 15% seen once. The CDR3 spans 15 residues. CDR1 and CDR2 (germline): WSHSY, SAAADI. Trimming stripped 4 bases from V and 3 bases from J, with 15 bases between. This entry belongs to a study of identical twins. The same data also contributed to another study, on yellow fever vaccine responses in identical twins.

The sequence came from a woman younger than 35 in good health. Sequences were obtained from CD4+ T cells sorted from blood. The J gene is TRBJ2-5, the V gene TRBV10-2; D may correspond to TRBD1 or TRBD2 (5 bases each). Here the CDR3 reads CASSGEGLGEETQYF. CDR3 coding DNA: TGCGCCAGCAGTGGTGAGGGGTTAGGTGAAGAGACCCAGTACTTC.